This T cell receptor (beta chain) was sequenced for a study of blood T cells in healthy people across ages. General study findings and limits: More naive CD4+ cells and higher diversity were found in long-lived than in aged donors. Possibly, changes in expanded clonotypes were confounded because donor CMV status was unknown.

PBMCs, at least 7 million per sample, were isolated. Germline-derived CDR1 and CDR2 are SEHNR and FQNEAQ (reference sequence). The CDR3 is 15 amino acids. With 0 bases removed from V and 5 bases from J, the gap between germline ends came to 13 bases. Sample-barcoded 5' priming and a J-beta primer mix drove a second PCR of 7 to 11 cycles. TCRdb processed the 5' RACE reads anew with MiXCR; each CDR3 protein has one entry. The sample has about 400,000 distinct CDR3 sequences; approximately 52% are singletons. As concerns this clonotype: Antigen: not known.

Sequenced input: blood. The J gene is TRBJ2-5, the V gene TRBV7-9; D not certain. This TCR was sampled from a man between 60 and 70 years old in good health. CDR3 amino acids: CASSLAAPPRETQYF. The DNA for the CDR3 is TGTGCCAGCAGCTTAGCGGCCCCACCGCGGGAGACCCAGTACTTC.